The 4 T cell receptor beta chains listed next were all sequenced from one sample in a study of prognosis after radiotherapy for stage I lung cancer. Two rounds of multiplex PCR amplified TCR beta CDR3 from genomic DNA. First-round PCR employed TRBV- and TRBJ-specific primers for each gene. TCRdb independently ran MiXCR on the multiplex PCR reads; one entry per CDR3 protein. Of about 32,000 distinct CDR3 sequences in the sample, around 43% were seen once. The material sequenced was PBMCs, taken before or after stereotactic body radiation therapy (not recorded which). The receptors originated from a donor aged 50 or older with non-small cell lung cancer.

This clonotype appeared many times. The chain employs TRBV7-9 and TRBJ1-2; D not certain. Deletions cut 1 base from V and 4 bases from J, with 7 bases between. CDR1 SEHNR and CDR2 FQNEAQ come from the germline V gene (reference sequence). There are 13 residues in the CDR3. The CDR3 is CASSLDATYGYTF. The CDR3 nucleotides are TGTGCCAGCAGCTTAGACGCCACCTATGGCTACACCTTC.

The chain recombines TRBV20-1 with TRBJ2-7; 8 nucleotides match TRBD2. Germline V lookup: CDR1 DFQATT, CDR2 SNEGSKA (reference sequence). V lost 0 bases and J lost 5; bases outside the gene matches: 9. The length of the CDR3 is 15 residues. The CDR3 reads CSARDRREVGDEQYF. In DNA, the CDR3 is TGCAGTGCTAGAGACCGGCGGGAGGTGGGGGACGAGCAGTACTTC.

The DNA for the CDR3 is TGTGCCAGCAGCGTTTGGGTTTCAGGGGAAGCTTTCTTT. It is translated as CASSVWVSGEAFF. This chain uses TRBV9 with TRBJ1-1, with D perhaps TRBD1 (5 bases). The V end was cut by 2 bases, the J end by 8 bases, with 13 bases between. This CDR3 is 13 amino acids long. Germline V gene sequence: CDR1 SGDLS, CDR2 YYNGEE.

This clonotype was seen only once. The gene calls are TRBV6-2 or TRBV6-3 and TRBJ1-1, with TRBD1 identical over 8 bases. CDR3 size: 17 residues. Germline CDR1 reads MNHEY; CDR2 reads SVGEGT. The J segment lost 5 bases and the V segment lost 5 bases, leaving 16 bases of the junction unmatched. The CDR3 region has the DNA TGTGCCAGCAGTGAAAACGGTTGGGACAGGTGGCTTACTGAAGCTTTCTTT. This translates into CASSENGWDRWLTEAFF.